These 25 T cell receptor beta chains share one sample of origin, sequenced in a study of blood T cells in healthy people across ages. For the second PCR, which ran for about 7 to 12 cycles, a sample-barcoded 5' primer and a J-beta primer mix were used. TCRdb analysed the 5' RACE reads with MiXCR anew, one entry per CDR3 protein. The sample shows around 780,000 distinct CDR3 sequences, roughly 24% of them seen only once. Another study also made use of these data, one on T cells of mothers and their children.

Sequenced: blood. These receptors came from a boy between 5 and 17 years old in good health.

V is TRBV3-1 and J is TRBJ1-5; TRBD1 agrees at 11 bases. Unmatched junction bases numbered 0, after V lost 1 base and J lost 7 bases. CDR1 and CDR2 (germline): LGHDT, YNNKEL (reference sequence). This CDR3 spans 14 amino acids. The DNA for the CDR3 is TGTGCCAGCAGCCAAGGGACAGGGGGCCAGCCCCAGCATTTT. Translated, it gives CASSQGTGGQPQHF.

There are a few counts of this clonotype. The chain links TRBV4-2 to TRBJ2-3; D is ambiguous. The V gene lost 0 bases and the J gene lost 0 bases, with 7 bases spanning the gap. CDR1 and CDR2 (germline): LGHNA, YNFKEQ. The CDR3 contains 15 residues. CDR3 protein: CASSQEAFSTDTQYF. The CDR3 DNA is TGTGCCAGCAGCCAAGAGGCCTTTAGCACAGATACGCAGTATTTT.

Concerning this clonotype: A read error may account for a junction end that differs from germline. The CDR3 protein is CASSLGGMADLSLLHF. For the CDR3, the DNA is TGCGCCAGCAGCCTTGGGGGGATGGCGGATCTTTCACTCCTCCACTTT. This chain connects TRBV5-1 to TRBJ1-6, with a weak D call TRBD1 (5 bases). The germline V gene encodes CDR1 SGHRS and CDR2 YFSETQ. The CDR3 contains 16 residues.

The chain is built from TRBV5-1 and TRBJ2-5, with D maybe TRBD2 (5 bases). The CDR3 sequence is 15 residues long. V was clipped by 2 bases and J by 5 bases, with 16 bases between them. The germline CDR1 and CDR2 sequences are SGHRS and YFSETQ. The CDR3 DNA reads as TGCGCCAGCAGCTTAGCTAGCTCTAGCCGGGAGACCCAGTACTTC. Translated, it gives CASSLASSSRETQYF.

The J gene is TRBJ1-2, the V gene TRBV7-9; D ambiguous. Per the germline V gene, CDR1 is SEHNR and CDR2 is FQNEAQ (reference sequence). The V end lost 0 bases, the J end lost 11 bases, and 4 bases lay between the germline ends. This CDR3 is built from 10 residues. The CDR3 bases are TGTGCCAGCAGCTTAGCGGGGTACACCTTC. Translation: CASSLAGYTF.

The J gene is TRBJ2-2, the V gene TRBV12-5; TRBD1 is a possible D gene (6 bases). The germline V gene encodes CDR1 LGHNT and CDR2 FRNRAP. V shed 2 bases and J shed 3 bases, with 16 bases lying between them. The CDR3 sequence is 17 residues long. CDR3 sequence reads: CASGLLLRDTYTGELFF. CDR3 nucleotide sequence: TGTGCTAGTGGTTTGTTACTACGGGACACCTACACCGGGGAGCTGTTTTTT. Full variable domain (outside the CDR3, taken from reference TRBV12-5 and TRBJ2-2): DARVTQTPRHKVTEMGQEVTMRCQPILGHNTVFWYRQTMMQGLELLAYFRNRAPLDDSGMPKDRFSAEMPDATLATLKIQPSEPRDSAVYFCASGLLLRDTYTGELFFGEGSRLTVL.

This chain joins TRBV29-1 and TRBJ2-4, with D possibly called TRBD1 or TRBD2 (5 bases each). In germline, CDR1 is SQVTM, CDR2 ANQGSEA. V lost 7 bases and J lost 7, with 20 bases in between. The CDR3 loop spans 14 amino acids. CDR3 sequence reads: CSDGAQVQNNIQYF. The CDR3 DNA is TGCAGCGACGGGGCACAGGTCCAAAACAACATTCAGTACTTC. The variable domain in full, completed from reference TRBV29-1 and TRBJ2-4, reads SAVISQKPSRDICQRGTSLTIQCQVDSQVTMMFWYRQQPGQSLTLIATANQGSEATYESGFVIDKFPISRPNLTFSTLTVSNMSPEDSSIYLCSDGAQVQNNIQYFGAGTRLSVL.

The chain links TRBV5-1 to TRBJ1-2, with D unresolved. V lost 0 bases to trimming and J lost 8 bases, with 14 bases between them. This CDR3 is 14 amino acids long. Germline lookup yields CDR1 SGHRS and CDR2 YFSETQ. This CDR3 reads CASSLAAELGGYTF. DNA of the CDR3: TGCGCCAGCAGCTTGGCCGCGGAGCTGGGCGGCTACACCTTC.

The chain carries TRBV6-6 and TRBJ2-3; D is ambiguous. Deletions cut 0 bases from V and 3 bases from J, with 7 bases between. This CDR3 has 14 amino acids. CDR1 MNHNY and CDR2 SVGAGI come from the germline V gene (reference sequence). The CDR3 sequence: CASSYSTRTDTQYF. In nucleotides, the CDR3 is TGTGCCAGCAGTTACTCGACCCGGACAGATACGCAGTATTTT.

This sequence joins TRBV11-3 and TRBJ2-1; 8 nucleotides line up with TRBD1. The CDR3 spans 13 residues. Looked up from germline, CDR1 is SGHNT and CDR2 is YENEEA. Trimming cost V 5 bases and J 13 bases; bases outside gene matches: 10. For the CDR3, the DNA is TGTGCCAGCAGCCCAGGAGGCAGGGGGCGTCAGTTCTTC. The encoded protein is CASSPGGRGRQFF.

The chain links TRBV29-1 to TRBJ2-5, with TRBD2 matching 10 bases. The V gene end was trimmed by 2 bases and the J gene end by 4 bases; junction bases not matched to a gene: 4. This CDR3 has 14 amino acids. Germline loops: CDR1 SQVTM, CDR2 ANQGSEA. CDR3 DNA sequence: TGCAGCGTTGAAAAGCGGGGGGGCGTAGAGACCCAGTACTTC. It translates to CSVEKRGGVETQYF. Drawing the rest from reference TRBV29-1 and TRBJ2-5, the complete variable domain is SAVISQKPSRDICQRGTSLTIQCQVDSQVTMMFWYRQQPGQSLTLIATANQGSEATYESGFVIDKFPISRPNLTFSTLTVSNMSPEDSSIYLCSVEKRGGVETQYFGPGTRLLVL.

The CDR3 DNA reads as TGCGCCAGCAGCTTGGACTGGCTAGCGGGGGTAGAGGCAGAGACCCAGTACTTC. Its protein product is CASSLDWLAGVEAETQYF. The chain recombines TRBV5-1 with TRBJ2-5; 10 bases fit TRBD2. Germline lookup yields CDR1 SGHRS and CDR2 YFSETQ. This CDR3 has 18 residues. V dropped 0 bases and J dropped 4; count of bases not matched to a gene: 12.

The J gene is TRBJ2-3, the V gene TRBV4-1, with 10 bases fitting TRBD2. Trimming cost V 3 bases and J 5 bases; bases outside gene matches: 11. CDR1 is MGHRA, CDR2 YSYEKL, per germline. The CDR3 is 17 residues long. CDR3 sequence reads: CASSQETSGRTGDTQYF. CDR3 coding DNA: TGCGCCAGCAGCCAGGAGACTAGCGGGCGAACCGGAGATACGCAGTATTTT.

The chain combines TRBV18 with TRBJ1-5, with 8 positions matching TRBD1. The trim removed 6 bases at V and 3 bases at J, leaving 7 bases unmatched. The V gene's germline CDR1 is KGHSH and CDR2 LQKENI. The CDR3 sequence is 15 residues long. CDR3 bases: TGTGCCAGCTCCCAAGGTCAGGGGGCCAATCAGCCCCAGCATTTT. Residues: CASSQGQGANQPQHF.

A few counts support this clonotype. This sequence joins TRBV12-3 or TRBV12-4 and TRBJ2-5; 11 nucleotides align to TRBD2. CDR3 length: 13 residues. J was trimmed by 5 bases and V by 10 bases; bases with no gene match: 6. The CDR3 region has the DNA TGTGCCACTGCGACTAGCGGGGTGGAGACCCAGTACTTC. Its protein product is CATATSGVETQYF.

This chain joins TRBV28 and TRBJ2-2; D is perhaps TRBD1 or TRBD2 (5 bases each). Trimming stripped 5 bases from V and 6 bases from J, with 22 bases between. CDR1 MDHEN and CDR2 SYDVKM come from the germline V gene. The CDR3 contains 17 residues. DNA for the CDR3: TGTGCCAGCAGTCGCAGAACTAACCGGGACCATCCCGGGGAGCTGTTTTTT. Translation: CASSRRTNRDHPGELFF. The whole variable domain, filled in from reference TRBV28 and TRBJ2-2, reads DVKVTQSSRYLVKRTGEKVFLECVQDMDHENMFWYRQDPGLGLRLIYFSYDVKMKEKGDIPEGYSVSREKKERFSLILESASTNQTSMYLCASSRRTNRDHPGELFFGEGSRLTVL.

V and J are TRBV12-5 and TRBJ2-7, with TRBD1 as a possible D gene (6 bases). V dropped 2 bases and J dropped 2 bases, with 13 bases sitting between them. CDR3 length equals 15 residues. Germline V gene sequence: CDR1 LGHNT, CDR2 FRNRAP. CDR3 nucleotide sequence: TGTGCTAGTGGTTTGTCCGGGACACTGACCTACGAGCAGTACTTC. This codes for CASGLSGTLTYEQYF.

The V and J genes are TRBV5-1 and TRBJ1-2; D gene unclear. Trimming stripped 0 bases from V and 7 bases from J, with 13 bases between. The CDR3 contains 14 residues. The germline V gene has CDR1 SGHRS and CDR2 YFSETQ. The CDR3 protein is CASSLGTATIGYTF. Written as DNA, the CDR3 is TGCGCCAGCAGCTTGGGGACGGCGACTATTGGCTACACCTTC.

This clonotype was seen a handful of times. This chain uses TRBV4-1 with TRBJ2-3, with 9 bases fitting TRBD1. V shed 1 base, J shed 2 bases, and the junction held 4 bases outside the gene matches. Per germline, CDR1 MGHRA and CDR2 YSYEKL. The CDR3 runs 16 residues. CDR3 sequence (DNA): TGCGCCAGCAGCCAAGTTCGGACAGGGGTCACAGATACGCAGTATTTT. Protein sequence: CASSQVRTGVTDTQYF.

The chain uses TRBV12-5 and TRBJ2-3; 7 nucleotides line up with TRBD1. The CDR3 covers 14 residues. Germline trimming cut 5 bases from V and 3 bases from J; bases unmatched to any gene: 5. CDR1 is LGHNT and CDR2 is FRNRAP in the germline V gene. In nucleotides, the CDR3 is TGTGCTAGTGGTCGGGACAGTTCAACAGATACGCAGTATTTT. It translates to CASGRDSSTDTQYF.

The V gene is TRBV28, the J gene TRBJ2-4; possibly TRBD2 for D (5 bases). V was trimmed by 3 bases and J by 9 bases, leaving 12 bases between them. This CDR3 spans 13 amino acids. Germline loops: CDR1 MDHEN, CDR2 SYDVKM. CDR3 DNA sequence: TGTGCCAGCAGTTTCCCTCCGGCGGGCATTCAGTACTTC. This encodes CASSFPPAGIQYF.

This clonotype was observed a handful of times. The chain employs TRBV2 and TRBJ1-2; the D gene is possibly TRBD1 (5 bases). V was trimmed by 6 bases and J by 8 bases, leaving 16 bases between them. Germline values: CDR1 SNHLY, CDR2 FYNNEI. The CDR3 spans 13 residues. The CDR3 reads CASRNYRLGGYTF. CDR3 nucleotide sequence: TGTGCCAGCAGGAATTACAGGCTTGGGGGCTACACCTTC.

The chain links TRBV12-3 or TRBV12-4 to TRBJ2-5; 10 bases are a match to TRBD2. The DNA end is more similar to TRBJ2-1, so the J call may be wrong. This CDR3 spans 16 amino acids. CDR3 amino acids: CASSPHPAGGGDEQFF. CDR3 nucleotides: TGTGCCAGCAGCCCCCACCCAGCGGGGGGGGGAGATGAGCAGTTCTTC.

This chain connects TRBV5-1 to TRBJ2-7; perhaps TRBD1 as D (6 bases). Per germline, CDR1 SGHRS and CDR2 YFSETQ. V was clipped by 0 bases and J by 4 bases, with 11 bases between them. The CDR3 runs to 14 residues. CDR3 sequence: CASSLAGDVYEQYF. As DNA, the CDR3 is TGCGCCAGCAGCTTGGCAGGGGATGTTTACGAGCAGTACTTC. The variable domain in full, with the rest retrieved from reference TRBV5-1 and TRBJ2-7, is KAGVTQTPRYLIKTRGQQVTLSCSPISGHRSVSWYQQTPGQGLQFLFEYFSETQRNKGNFPGRFSGRQFSNSRSEMNVSTLELGDSALYLCASSLAGDVYEQYFGPGTRLTVT.

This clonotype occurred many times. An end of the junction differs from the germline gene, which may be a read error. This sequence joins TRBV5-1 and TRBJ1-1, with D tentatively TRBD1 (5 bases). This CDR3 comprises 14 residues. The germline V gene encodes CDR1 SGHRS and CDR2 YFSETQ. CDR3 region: CASSPGTGDTEAFF. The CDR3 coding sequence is TGTGCCAGCAGTCCTGGGACTGGGGACACTGAAGCTTTCTTT.